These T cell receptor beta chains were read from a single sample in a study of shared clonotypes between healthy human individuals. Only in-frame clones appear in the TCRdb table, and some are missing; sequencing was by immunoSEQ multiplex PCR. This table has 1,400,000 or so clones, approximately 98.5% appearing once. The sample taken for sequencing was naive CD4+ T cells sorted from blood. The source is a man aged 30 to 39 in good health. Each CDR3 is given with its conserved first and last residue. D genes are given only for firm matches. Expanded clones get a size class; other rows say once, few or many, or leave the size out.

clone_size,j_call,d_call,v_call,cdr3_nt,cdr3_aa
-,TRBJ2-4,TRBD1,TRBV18,TGTGCCAGCTCACAGACCCTCGGACAGGGGAACATTCAGTACTTC,CASSQTLGQGNIQYF
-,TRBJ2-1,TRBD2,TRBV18,TGTGCCAGCTCCCCACTAGCGGGAGGCCCTAGCTCCTACAATGAGCAGTTCTTC,CASSPLAGGPSSYNEQFF
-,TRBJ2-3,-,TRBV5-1,TGCGCCAGCAGCTTGGATGGCCGCACAGATACGCAGTATTTT,CASSLDGRTDTQYF
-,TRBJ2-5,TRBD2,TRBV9,TGTGCCAGCAGCACTAGTAGGGGAAGCGGGAGGGACCGCGAGACCCAGTACTTC,CASSTSRGSGRDRETQYF
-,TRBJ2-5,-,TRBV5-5,TGTGCCAGCAGCTTATGGCTAGGAGAGACCCAGTACTTC,CASSLWLGETQYF
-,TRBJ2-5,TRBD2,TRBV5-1,TGCGCCAGCAGTTCGGGGACTATGGAGACCCAGTACTTC,CASSSGTMETQYF
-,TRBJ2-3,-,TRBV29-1,TGCAGCGTTGATAGGCCGGGGATATCCGCAGATACGCAGTATTTT,CSVDRPGISADTQYF
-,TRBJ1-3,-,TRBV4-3,TGCGCCAGCAGCCAAGCCACTGGCCAGTCATTGGGAAACACCATATATTTT,CASSQATGQSLGNTIYF
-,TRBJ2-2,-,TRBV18,TGTGCCAGCTCAACCCGAATGGCAGGGGTGAACACCGGGGAGCTGTTTTTT,CASSTRMAGVNTGELFF
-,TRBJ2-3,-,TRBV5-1,TGCGCCAGCACCCGGATTGCGGGGGCTGCAGATACGCAGTATTTT,CASTRIAGAADTQYF
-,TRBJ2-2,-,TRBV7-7,TGTGCCAGCAGCCCCCGGGGGTTCGGGGAGCTGTTTTTT,CASSPRGFGELFF
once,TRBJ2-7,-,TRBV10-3,TGTGCCGTTGGGACGGGTTCCAACGAGCAGTACTTC,CAVGTGSNEQYF
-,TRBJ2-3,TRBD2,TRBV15,TGTGCCACCAGCAGAGAACTAGCGGGAGGCGCAGATACGCAGTATTTT,CATSRELAGGADTQYF
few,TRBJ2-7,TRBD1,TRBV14,TGTGCCAGCAGCCAAGGGAGGGACAGGCGATACGAGCAGTACTTC,CASSQGRDRRYEQYF
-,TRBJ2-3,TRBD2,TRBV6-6,TGTGCCAGCAGTACGGGACTAGCCCCGCAGTATTTT,CASSTGLAPQYF
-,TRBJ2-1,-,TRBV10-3,TGTGCCACCAAGACCGGGACGCAGGATGAGCAGTTCTTC,CATKTGTQDEQFF
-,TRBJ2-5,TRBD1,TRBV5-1,TGCGCCAGCAGCTTGGGAGAAGGGGGCTTTGAGACCCAGTACTTC,CASSLGEGGFETQYF
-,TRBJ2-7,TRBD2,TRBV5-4,TGTGCCAGCAGCTCGGACTCACTAGCGGGGCGCTTGGGACAGTACTTC,CASSSDSLAGRLGQYF
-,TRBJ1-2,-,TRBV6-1,TGTGCCAGCAGTGAACCCGGCGGGGCCTATGGCTACACCTTC,CASSEPGGAYGYTF
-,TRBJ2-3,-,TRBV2,TGTGCCAGCAGGGGGACGGCTACCACAGATACGCAGTATTTT,CASRGTATTDTQYF
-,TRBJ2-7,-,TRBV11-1,TGTGCCAGCAGCTTTCGAGAATCCTACGAGCAGTACTTC,CASSFRESYEQYF
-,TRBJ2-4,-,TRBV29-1,TGCAGCGTTGTGGGGATCTTAGCCAAAAACATTCAGTACTTC,CSVVGILAKNIQYF
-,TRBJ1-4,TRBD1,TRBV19,TGTGCCAGTAGTAGGACAGGGGGTAATGAAAAACTGTTTTTT,CASSRTGGNEKLFF
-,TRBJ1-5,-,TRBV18,TGTGCCAGCTCACCACCGTCTCAGGGAGGTCAGCCCCAGCATTTT,CASSPPSQGGQPQHF
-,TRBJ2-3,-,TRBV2,TGTGCCAGCAGTTTAACTAGGACCACTCTGGATACGCAGTATTTT,CASSLTRTTLDTQYF
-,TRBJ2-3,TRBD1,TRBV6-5,TGTGCCAGCAGTCCGGGACAGGGGGACGTCTGGCAGTATTTT,CASSPGQGDVWQYF
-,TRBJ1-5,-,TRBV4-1,TGCGCCAGCAGCCAAGTAGAGGGAGGGAATCAGCCCCAGCATTTT,CASSQVEGGNQPQHF
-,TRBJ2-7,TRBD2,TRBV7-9,TGTGCCAGCAGCGGGTCTAGCGGGCCCCGCTCCTACGAGCAGTACTTC,CASSGSSGPRSYEQYF
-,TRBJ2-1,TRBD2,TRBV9,TGTGCCAGCAGCGTTCAAGCGGGAGGGAATTACAATGAGCAGTTCTTC,CASSVQAGGNYNEQFF
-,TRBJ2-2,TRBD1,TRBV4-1,TGCGCCAGCAGCCATAGGGGGCAAAGGGGGAACACCGGGGAGCTGTTTTTT,CASSHRGQRGNTGELFF
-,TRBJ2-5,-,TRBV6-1,TGTGCCAGCAGCTACGGAGGGTCCGAGACCCAGTACTTC,CASSYGGSETQYF
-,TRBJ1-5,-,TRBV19,TGTGCCAGTAGCCCATTGGGGCAGACAAATCAGCCCCAGCATTTT,CASSPLGQTNQPQHF
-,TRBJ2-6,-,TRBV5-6,TGTGCCAGCAGCTTGGTACCCCTTCGAAGCTCTGGGGCCAACGTCCTGACTTTC,CASSLVPLRSSGANVLTF
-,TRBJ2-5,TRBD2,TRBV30,TGTGCCTGGAGTGTAATAGCGGGAGGGTTGACCCAGTACTTC,CAWSVIAGGLTQYF
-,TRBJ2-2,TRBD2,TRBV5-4,TGTGCCAGCAGCGCGGGAGTCGGGGAGCTGTTTTTT,CASSAGVGELFF
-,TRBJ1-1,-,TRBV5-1,TGCGCCAGCAGCTTGCCCTCCGGGACGGCGATCGGCACTGAAGCTTTCTTT,CASSLPSGTAIGTEAFF
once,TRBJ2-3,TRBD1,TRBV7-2,TGTGCCAGCAGCCCATGGACAGGGTGGGAAGATACGCAGTATTTT,CASSPWTGWEDTQYF
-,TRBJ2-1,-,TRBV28,TGTGCCAGCAGCCCACTTGGCGAGCAGTTCTTC,CASSPLGEQFF
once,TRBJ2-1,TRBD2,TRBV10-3,TGTGCCACTCTAGCGGGAACCAACAATGAGCAGTTCTTC,CATLAGTNNEQFF
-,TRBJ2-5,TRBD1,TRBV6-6,TGTGCCAGCAGCCTTGGACAGGGTAATACGGAGACCCAGTACTTC,CASSLGQGNTETQYF
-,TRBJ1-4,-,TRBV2,TGTGCCAGCAGGGGCTTAATTTCAGGGAATGGTGAAAAACTGTTTTTT,CASRGLISGNGEKLFF
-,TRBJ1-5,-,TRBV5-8,TGTGCCAGCAGCTTCCTTCCCTACAGGGATCAGCCCCAGCATTTT,CASSFLPYRDQPQHF
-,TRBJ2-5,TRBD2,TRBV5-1,TGCGCCACCTCAAAGAATAGCGGGAGAGAGACCCAGTACTTC,CATSKNSGRETQYF